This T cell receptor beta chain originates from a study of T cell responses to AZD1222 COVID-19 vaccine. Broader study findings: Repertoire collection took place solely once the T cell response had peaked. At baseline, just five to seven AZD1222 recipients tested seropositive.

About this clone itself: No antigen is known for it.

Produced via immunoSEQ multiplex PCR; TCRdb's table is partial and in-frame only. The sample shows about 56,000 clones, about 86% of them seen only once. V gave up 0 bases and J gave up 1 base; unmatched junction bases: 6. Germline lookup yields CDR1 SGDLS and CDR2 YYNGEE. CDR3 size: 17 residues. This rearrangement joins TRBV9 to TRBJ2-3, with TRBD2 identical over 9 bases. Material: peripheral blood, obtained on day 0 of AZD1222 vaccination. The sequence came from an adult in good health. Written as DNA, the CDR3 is TGTGCCAGCAGCGTAGGTATTAGCGGGAGAGGCACAGATACGCAGTATTTT. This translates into CASSVGISGRGTDTQYF.